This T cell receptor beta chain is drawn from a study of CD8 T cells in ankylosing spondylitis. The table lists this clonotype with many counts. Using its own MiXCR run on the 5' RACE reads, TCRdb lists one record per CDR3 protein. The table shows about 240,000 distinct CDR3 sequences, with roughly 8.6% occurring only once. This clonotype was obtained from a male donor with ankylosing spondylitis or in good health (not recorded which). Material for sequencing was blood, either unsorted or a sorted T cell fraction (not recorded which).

The CDR3 nucleotides read TGTGCCAGTAGTATACTAGAGTACACTGAAGCTTTCTTT. Its protein product is CASSILEYTEAFF. The chain carries TRBV19 and TRBJ1-1; D uncertain. CDR3 length: 13 amino acids. Germline CDR1 reads LNHDA; CDR2 reads SQIVND (reference sequence). Trimming removed 2 bases at V and 3 bases at J, with 7 bases between.